The rows below give T cell receptor beta chains drawn from one sample of a study of blood T cell repertoires in COVID-19. Assay used: immunoSEQ multiplex PCR; TCRdb lists only in-frame clones, some missing. Among some 23,000 clones listed, 70% to 90% were seen once. Sequencing input: peripheral blood. These receptors all stem from a human donor with active COVID-19. The donor label of this sample is uncertain. Both conserved end residues are part of each CDR3. Each record gives: J gene, V gene, clone size, D gene, CDR3 protein, CDR3 DNA. D genes are given only for firm matches. The listing skips clone size in some rows; elsewhere it reads once, few, many or a size class.

J gene: TRBJ1-1; V gene: TRBV5-1; clone size: NA; D gene: TRBD1; CDR3 protein: CASSLDRGGTEAFF; CDR3 DNA: TGCGCCAGCAGCTTGGACAGGGGAGGAACTGAAGCTTTCTTT
J gene: TRBJ1-5; V gene: TRBV7-2; clone size: NA; D gene: NA; CDR3 protein: CASSGRGGATNQPQHF; CDR3 DNA: TGTGCCAGCAGCGGAAGGGGGGGGGCGACCAATCAGCCCCAGCATTTT
J gene: TRBJ2-2; V gene: TRBV7-3; clone size: NA; D gene: NA; CDR3 protein: CASSLSAGGELFF; CDR3 DNA: TGTGCCAGCAGCTTATCAGCGGGCGGGGAGCTGTTTTTT
J gene: TRBJ1-2; V gene: TRBV3-1/TRBV3-2; clone size: NA; D gene: TRBD1; CDR3 protein: CASSQEWTGAWNYGYTF; CDR3 DNA: TGTGCCAGCAGCCAAGAGTGGACAGGGGCTTGGAACTATGGCTACACCTTC
J gene: TRBJ2-3; V gene: TRBV11-3; clone size: NA; D gene: NA; CDR3 protein: CASSPGAWTDDTQYF; CDR3 DNA: TGTGCCAGCAGCCCTGGGGCTTGGACAGATGATACGCAGTATTTT
J gene: TRBJ2-7; V gene: TRBV6-5; clone size: NA; D gene: NA; CDR3 protein: CASSVERGEQYF; CDR3 DNA: TGTGCCAGCAGCGTCGAACGGGGGGAGCAGTACTTC
J gene: TRBJ1-4; V gene: TRBV5-1; clone size: NA; D gene: NA; CDR3 protein: CASSKDKDHEKLFF; CDR3 DNA: TGCGCCAGCAGCAAGGACAAGGACCATGAAAAACTGTTTTTT
J gene: TRBJ1-6; V gene: TRBV27; clone size: NA; D gene: TRBD1; CDR3 protein: CASTRTGGYNSPLHF; CDR3 DNA: TGTGCCAGCACTCGGACAGGGGGATATAATTCACCCCTCCACTTT
J gene: TRBJ2-2; V gene: TRBV24-1; clone size: NA; D gene: TRBD2; CDR3 protein: CATSDFTSGRYTGELFF; CDR3 DNA: TGTGCCACCAGTGATTTTACGAGCGGGAGGTACACCGGGGAGCTGTTTTTT
J gene: TRBJ2-4; V gene: TRBV5-6; clone size: few; D gene: TRBD1; CDR3 protein: CASSSRDSHKNIQYF; CDR3 DNA: TGTGCCAGCAGCAGCCGGGACAGCCACAAAAACATTCAGTACTTC
J gene: TRBJ1-3; V gene: TRBV5-5; clone size: NA; D gene: NA; CDR3 protein: CASSLFLGRNSGNTIYF; CDR3 DNA: TGTGCCAGCAGCTTGTTCCTTGGCCGAAACTCTGGAAACACCATATATTTT
J gene: TRBJ2-7; V gene: TRBV29-1; clone size: NA; D gene: NA; CDR3 protein: CSVWSGYEQYF; CDR3 DNA: TGCAGCGTGTGGTCCGGCTACGAGCAGTACTTC
J gene: TRBJ1-3; V gene: TRBV4-1; clone size: NA; D gene: TRBD1; CDR3 protein: CASSQAHRGAGNTIYF; CDR3 DNA: TGCGCCAGCAGCCAAGCCCACAGGGGTGCTGGAAACACCATATATTTT
J gene: TRBJ2-3; V gene: TRBV28; clone size: NA; D gene: TRBD2; CDR3 protein: CASSLAGPGTDTQYF; CDR3 DNA: TGTGCCAGCAGCCTAGCGGGGCCGGGCACAGATACGCAGTATTTT
J gene: TRBJ2-3; V gene: TRBV2; clone size: NA; D gene: NA; CDR3 protein: CASSEYSISTDTQYF; CDR3 DNA: TGTGCCAGCAGTGAGTACAGCATTAGCACAGATACGCAGTATTTT
J gene: TRBJ2-3; V gene: TRBV11-3; clone size: once; D gene: TRBD2; CDR3 protein: CASSLDGTSGFTVADTQYF; CDR3 DNA: TGTGCCAGCAGCTTGGACGGGACTAGCGGCTTTACTGTGGCAGATACGCAGTATTTT
J gene: TRBJ2-1; V gene: TRBV5-1; clone size: NA; D gene: TRBD2; CDR3 protein: CASSLNTLAGGATYNEQFF; CDR3 DNA: TGCGCCAGCAGCTTGAATACCCTAGCGGGAGGGGCAACCTACAATGAGCAGTTCTTC
J gene: TRBJ2-1; V gene: TRBV7-8; clone size: few; D gene: TRBD2; CDR3 protein: CASSLGYLAAYNEQFF; CDR3 DNA: TGTGCCAGCAGCTTAGGCTACCTAGCGGCCTACAATGAGCAGTTCTTC
J gene: TRBJ2-1; V gene: TRBV5-1; clone size: NA; D gene: NA; CDR3 protein: CASSFRDSSYNEQFF; CDR3 DNA: TGCGCCAGCAGCTTCCGGGATAGCTCCTACAATGAGCAGTTCTTC